This T cell receptor beta chain was sequenced in a study of T cell responses to AZD1222 COVID-19 vaccine. Study-wide findings and caveats: Spike-wide vaccine-associated CD4 TCRs dominated at 160-218 and 743-854. Recipients of two AZD1222 doses showed rising Spike-specific TCR breadth and depth. It was only after the peak T cell response that any repertoires were sampled. Reports say nearly half of spike-specific TCRs go after unmutated variant regions.

A remark on this clone: Its antigen is as yet unknown.

Here immunoSEQ multiplex PCR was the method, and the copy in TCRdb shows in-frame clones only, minus some. The data hold about 85,000 clones, with roughly nine tenths observed a single time. CDR3 size: 12 residues. Trimming took off 1 base at V and 1 base at J, with 4 bases between the two ends. CDR1 and CDR2 (germline): GTSNPN, SVGIG (reference sequence). This chain links TRBV30 with TRBJ1-1; no clear D gene. The clonotype comes from an adult in good health. The sequences come from peripheral blood, collected on day 0 of AZD1222 vaccination. The CDR3 DNA is TGTGCCTGGAGTGGATGGAACACTGAAGCTTTCTTT. Protein: CAWSGWNTEAFF.